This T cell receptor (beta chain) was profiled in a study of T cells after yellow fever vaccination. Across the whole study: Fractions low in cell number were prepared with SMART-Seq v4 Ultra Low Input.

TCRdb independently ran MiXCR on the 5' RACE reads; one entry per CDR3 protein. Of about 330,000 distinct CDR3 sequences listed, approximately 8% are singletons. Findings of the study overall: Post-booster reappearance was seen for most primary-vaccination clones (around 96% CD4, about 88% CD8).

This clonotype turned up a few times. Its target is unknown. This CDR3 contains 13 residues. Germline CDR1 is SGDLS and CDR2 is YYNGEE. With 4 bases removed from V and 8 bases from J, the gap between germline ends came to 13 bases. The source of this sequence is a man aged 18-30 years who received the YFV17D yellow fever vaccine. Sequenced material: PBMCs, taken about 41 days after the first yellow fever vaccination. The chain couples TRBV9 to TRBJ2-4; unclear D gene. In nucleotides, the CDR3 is TGTGCCAGCAGCAAAGGTGGGCAGGACATTCAGTACTTC. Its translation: CASSKGGQDIQYF.